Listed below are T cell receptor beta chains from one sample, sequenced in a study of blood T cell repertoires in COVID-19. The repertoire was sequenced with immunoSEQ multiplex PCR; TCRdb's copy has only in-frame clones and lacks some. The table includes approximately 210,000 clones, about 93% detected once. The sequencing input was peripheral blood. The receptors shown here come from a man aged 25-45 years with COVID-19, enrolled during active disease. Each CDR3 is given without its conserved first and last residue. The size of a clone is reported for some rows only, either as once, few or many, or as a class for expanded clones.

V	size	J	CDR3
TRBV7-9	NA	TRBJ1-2	ASTENRDKGRDGYT
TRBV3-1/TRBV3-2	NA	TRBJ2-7	ASSQAQGFYEQY
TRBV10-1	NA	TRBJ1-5	ASCVLYGGSNQPQH
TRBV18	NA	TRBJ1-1	ASSPTEDKNTEAF
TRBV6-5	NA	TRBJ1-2	ASKDGLIYGYT
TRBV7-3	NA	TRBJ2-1	ASSKRGQDNEQF
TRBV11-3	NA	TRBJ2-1	ASSLDSRVDEQF
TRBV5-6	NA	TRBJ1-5	ASSLRDQPQH
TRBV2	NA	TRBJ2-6	ASIWETGANVLT
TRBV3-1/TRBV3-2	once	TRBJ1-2	ASSLDTGFSFGGYT
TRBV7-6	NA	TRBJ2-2	ASSSRTGRGGELF
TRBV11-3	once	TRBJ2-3	ASSLGAGDTQY
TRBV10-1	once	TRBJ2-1	ASSDSIGRGDYNEQF
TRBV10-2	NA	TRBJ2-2	ASKEAGGRTGELF
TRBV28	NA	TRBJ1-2	ASSFMRTGDGYT
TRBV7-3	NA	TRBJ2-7	ASSLSGTETYEQY
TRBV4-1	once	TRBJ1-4	ASSQVGTGKNEKLF
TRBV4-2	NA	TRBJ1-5	ASSSQPGGNQPQH
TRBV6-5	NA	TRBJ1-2	ASRDNGYT
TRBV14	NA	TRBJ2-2	ASSAYRGAGELF
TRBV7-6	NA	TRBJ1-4	ASSLAGGGNEKLF
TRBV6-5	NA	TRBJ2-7	ASSGRWDRGYEQY
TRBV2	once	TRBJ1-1	ASRGTGGDQAF
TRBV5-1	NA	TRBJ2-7	ASSPQGGTYEQY
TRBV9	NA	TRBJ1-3	ASSVSKGESTIY
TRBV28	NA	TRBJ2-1	ASSVTSGVGNEQF
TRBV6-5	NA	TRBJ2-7	ASSYTGGEQY
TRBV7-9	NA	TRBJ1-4	ASSTRQGGDEKLF
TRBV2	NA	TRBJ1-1	ASSKTQSPEAF
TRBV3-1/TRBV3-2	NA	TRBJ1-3	ASSPGTGRGNTIY
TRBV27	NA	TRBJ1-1	ASSLLGQVGLNTEAF
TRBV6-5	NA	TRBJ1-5	ASRVDRESQPQH
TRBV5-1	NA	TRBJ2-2	ASSGSGYPNTGELF
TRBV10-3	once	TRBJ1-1	AISDSGAGNTEAF
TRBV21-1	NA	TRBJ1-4	ASSKSGGQGLEANEKLF
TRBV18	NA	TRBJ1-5	ASSPADGNQPQH
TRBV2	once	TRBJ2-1	ASSEGGWQF
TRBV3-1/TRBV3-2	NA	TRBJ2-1	ASSQEGTGGNEQF
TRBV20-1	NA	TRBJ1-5	SATDTGGGNQPQH
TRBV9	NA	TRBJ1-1	ASSPPGGASTEAF
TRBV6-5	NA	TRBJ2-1	ASSYAGSSYNEQF
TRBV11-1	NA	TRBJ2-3	ASSTGTATSTDTQY
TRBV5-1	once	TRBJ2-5	ASSLARGLQETQY
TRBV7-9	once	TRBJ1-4	ASSAGTGGTTNEKLF
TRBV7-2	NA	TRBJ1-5	ASSLNGQGIQPQH
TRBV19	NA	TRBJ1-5	ASSIAGVDQPQH
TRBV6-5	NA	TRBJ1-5	ASSYSGQIGNQPQH
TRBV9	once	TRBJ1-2	ASSVGGQGDYGYT
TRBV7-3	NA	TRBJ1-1	ASSLTGKTEAF
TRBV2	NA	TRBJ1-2	ASKGDRVNYGYT
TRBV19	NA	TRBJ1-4	ASRLGGGGEKLF
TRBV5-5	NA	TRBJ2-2	ASSLRQGADGELF